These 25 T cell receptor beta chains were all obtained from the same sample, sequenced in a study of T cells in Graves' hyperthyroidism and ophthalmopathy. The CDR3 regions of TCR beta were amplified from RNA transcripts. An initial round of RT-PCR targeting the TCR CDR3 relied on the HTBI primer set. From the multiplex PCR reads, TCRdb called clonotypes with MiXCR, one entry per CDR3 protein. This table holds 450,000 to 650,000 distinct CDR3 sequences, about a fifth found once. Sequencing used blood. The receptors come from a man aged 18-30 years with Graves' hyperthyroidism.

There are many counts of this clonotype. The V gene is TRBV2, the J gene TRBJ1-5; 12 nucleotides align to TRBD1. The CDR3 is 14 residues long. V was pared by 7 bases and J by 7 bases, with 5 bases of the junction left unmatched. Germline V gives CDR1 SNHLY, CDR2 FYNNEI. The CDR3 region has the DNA TGTGCCAGCAAAGGGACAGGGGGCAGGCAGCCCCAGCATTTT. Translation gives CASKGTGGRQPQHF. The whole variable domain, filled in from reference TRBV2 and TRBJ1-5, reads EPEVTQTPSHQVTQMGQEVILRCVPISNHLYFYWYRQILGQKVEFLVSFYNNEISEKSEIFDDQFSVERPDGSNFTLKIRSTKLEDSAMYFCASKGTGGRQPQHFGDGTRLSIL.

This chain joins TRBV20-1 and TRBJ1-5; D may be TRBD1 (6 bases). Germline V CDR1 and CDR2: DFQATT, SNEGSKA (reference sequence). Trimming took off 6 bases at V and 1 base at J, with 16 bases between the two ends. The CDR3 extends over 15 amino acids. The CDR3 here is CSAQGGALSNQPQHF. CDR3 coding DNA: TGCAGTGCCCAAGGGGGGGCGTTGAGCAATCAGCCCCAGCATTTT.

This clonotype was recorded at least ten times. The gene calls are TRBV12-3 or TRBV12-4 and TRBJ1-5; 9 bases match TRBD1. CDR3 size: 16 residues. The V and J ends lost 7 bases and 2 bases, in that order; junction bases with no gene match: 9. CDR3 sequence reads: CASTLGGTGRNQPQHF. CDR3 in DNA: TGTGCCAGCACTTTGGGGGGGACAGGGCGCAATCAGCCCCAGCATTTT.

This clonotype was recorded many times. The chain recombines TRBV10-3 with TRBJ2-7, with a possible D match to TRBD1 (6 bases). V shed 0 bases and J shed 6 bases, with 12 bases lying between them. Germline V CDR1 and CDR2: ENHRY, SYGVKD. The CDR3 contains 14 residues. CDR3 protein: CAISESTGHPEQYF. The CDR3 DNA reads TGTGCCATCAGTGAGTCCACAGGGCATCCCGAGCAGTACTTC.

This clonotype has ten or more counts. The CDR3: CASTGGERYYSYEQYF. The DNA of the CDR3 is TGTGCCAGCACCGGGGGTGAGAGGTACTACTCCTACGAGCAGTACTTC. The V call is TRBV28, the J call TRBJ2-7, with D possibly being TRBD2 (6 bases). Germline assignment: CDR1 MDHEN and CDR2 SYDVKM. The CDR3 is 16 amino acids. Trimming removed 7 bases at V and 0 bases at J, with 19 bases between.

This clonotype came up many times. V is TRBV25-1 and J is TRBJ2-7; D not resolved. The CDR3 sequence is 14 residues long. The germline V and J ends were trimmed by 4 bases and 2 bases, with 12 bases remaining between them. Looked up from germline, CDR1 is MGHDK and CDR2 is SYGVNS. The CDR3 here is CASSARNRPYEQYF. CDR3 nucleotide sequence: TGTGCCAGCAGTGCCAGGAACAGACCCTACGAGCAGTACTTC.

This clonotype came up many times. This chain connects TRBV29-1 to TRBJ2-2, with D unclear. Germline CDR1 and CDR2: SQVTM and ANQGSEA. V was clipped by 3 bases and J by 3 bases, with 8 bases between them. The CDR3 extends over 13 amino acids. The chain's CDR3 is CSVDDPDTGELFF. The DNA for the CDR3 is TGCAGCGTTGATGACCCTGACACCGGGGAGCTGTTTTTT.

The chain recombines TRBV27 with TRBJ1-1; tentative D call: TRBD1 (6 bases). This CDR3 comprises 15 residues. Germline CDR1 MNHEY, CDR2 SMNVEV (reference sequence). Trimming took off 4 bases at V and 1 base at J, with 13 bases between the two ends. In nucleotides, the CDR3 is TGTGCCAGCAGTTCCCCGGGGGCTGGGAACACTGAAGCTTTCTTT. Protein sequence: CASSSPGAGNTEAFF.

The CDR3 protein is CASGPGVRSEQYF. The CDR3 DNA reads TGTGCTAGTGGTCCAGGCGTCAGAAGCGAGCAGTACTTC. The chain employs TRBV12-5 and TRBJ2-7; no firm D call. V was cut by 5 bases and J by 6 bases, with 14 bases left in between. Germline assignment: CDR1 LGHNT and CDR2 FRNRAP. CDR3 length equals 13 residues.

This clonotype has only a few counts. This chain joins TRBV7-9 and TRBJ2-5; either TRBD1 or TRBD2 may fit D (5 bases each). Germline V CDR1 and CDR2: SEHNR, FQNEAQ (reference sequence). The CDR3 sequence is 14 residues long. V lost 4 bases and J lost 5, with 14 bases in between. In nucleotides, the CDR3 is TGTGCCAGCAGCTCTCGGAGAGGGGAGGAGACCCAGTACTTC. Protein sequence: CASSSRRGEETQYF. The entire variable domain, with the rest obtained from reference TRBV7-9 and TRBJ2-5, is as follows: DTGVSQNPRHKITKRGQNVTFRCDPISEHNRLYWYRQTLGQGPEFLTYFQNEAQLEKSRLLSDRFSAERPKGSFSTLEIQRTEQGDSAMYLCASSSRRGEETQYFGPGTRLLVL.

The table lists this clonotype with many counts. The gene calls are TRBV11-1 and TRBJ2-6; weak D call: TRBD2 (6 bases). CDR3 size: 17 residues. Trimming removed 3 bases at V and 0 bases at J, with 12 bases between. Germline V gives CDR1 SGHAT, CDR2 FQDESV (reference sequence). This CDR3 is CASSLGLRSSGANVLTF. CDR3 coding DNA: TGTGCCAGCAGCTTGGGACTTCGGAGCTCTGGGGCCAACGTCCTGACTTTC.

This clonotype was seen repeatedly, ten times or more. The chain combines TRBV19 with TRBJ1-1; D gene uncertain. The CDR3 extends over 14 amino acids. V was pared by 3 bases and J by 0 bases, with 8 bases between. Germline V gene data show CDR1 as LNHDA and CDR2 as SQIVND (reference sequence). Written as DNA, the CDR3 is TGTGCCAGTAGTATCTCGGGGATGAACACTGAAGCTTTCTTT. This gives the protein CASSISGMNTEAFF. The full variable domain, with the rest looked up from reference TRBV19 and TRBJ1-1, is DGGITQSPKYLFRKEGQNVTLSCEQNLNHDAMYWYRQDPGQGLRLIYYSQIVNDFQKGDIAEGYSVSREKKESFPLTVTSAQKNPTAFYLCASSISGMNTEAFFGQGTRLTVV.

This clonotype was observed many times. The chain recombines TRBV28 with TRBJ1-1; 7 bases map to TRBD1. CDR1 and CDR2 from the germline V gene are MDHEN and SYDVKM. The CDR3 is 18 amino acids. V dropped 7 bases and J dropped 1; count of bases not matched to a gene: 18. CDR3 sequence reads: CASTSRGKGGVGNTEAFF. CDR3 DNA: TGTGCCAGCACTTCCCGCGGTAAAGGGGGCGTGGGGAACACTGAAGCTTTCTTT.

Here the CDR3 DNA reads TGTGCCAGCAGCCAAGAATCCAGCTCTGGAAACACCATATATTTT. It specifies CASSQESSSGNTIYF. V usage is TRBV4-2 and J usage is TRBJ1-3; D not certain. V was shortened by 0 bases and J by 0 bases, with 6 bases between the two germline ends. CDR3 length: 15 residues. The germline CDR1 and CDR2 sequences are LGHNA and YNFKEQ.

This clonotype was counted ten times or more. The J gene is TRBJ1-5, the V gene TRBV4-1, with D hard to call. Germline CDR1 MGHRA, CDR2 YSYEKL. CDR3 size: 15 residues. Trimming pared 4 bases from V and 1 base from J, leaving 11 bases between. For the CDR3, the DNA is TGCGCCAGCAGCCCTTCGTTAAGCAGCAATCAGCCCCAGCATTTT. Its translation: CASSPSLSSNQPQHF.

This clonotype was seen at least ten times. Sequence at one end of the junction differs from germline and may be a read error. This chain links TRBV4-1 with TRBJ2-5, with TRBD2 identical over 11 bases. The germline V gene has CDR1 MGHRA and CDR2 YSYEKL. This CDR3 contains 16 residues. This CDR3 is CASSQLGLAVPEAQYF. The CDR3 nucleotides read TGCGCCAGCAGCCAATTGGGACTAGCGGTCCCAGAGGCCCAGTACTTC.

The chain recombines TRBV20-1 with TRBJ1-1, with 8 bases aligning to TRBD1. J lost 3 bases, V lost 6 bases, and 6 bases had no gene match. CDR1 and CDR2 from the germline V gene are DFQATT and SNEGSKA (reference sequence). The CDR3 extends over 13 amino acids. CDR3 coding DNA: TGCAGTGCATTGGACAGGGCAGACACTGAAGCTTTCTTT. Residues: CSALDRADTEAFF.

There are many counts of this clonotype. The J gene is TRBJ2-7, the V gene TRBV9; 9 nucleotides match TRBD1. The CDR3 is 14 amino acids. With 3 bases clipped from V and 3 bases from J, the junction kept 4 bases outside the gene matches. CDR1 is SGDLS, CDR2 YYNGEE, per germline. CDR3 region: CASSAGTGNYEQYF. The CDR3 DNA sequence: TGTGCCAGCAGCGCCGGGACAGGGAACTACGAGCAGTACTTC.

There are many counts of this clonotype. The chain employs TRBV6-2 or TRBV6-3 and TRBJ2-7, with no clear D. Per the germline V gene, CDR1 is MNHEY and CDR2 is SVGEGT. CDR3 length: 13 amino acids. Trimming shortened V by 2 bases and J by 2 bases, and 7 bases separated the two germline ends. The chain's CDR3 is CASSYRAAYEQYF. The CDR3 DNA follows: TGTGCCAGCAGTTACAGGGCCGCCTACGAGCAGTACTTC.

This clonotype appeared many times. CDR3 nucleotides: TGCGCCAGCAGCGTGACCACGTCCTACGAGCAGTACTTC. Protein: CASSVTTSYEQYF. The chain links TRBV5-1 to TRBJ2-7; no clear D gene. The germline gives CDR1 SGHRS, CDR2 YFSETQ. With 4 bases removed from V and 1 base from J, the gap between germline ends came to 9 bases. This CDR3 has 13 amino acids.

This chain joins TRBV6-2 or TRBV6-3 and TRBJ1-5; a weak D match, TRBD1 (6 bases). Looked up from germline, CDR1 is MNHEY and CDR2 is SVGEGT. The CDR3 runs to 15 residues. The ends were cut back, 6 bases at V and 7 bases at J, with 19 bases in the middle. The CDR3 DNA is TGTGCCAGCAGCCCTACGGGGGGGGCTAGGCAGCCCCAGCATTTT. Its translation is CASSPTGGARQPQHF.

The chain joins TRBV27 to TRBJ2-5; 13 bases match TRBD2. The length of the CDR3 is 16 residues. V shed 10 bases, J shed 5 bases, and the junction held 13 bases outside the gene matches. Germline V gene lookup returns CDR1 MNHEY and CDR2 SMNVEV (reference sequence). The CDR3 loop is CATHPSGLAGPETQYF. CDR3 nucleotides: TGTGCCACCCACCCCTCGGGACTAGCGGGACCCGAGACCCAGTACTTC.

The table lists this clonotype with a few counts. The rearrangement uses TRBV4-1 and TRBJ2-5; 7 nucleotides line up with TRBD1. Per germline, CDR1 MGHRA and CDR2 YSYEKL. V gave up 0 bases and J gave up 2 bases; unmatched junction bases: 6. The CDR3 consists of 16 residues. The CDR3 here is CASSQDQGRGQETQYF. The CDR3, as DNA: TGCGCCAGCAGCCAAGATCAGGGCAGGGGGCAAGAGACCCAGTACTTC.

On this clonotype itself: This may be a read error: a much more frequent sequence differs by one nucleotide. The CDR3 region is CACSFSGGTYEQYF. The CDR3 DNA reads TGTGCCTGCAGTTTCAGCGGGGGCACCTACGAGCAGTACTTC. The chain combines TRBV28 with TRBJ2-7; TRBD2 agrees at 8 bases. In germline, CDR1 is MDHEN, CDR2 SYDVKM. The CDR3 contains 14 residues.

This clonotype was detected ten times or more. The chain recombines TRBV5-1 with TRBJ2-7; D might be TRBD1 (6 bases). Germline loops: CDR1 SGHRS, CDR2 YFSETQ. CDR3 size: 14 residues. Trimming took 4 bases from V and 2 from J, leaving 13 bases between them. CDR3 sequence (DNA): TGCGCCAGCAGCCTCGGGGACAAAGCCTACGAGCAGTACTTC. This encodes CASSLGDKAYEQYF.